In its sample, the clone carrying this TCR beta chain was seen a few times. Its antigen is as yet unknown. The sample originates from a study of response to subunit inactivated influenza vaccine. Overall study results and limits: Few new T cells, the authors suggested, are recruited by each seasonal influenza vaccination.

MiXCR, run by TCRdb on the RT-PCR reads, gives a single entry per CDR3 protein. Altogether 700,000 to 800,000 distinct CDR3 sequences are present, less than 20% being singletons, with the ten largest covering approximately 11%. The length of the CDR3 is 15 residues. Deletions cut 4 bases from V and 0 bases from J, with 12 bases between. The rearrangement joins TRBV12-3 or TRBV12-4 to TRBJ1-1, with a tentative D call TRBD1 (6 bases). This clonotype originated in a man between 45 and 60 years old who received an inactivated influenza vaccine. The sample consisted of PBMCs from blood, taken roughly 5 days after vaccination. The CDR3 spells CASSSPGTMNTEAFF. CDR3 in DNA: TGTGCCAGCAGTTCCCCCGGGACAATGAACACTGAAGCTTTCTTT.